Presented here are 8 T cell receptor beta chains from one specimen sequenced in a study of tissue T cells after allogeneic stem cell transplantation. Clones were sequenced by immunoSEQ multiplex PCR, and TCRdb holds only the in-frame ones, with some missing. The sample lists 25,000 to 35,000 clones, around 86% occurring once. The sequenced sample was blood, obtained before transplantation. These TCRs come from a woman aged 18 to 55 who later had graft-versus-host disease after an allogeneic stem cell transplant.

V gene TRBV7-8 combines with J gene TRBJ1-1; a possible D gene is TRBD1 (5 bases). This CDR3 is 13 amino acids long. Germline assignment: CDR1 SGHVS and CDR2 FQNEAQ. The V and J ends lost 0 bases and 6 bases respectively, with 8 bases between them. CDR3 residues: CASSLAGASEAFF. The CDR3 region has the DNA TGTGCCAGCAGCTTAGCTGGGGCCTCTGAAGCTTTCTTT.

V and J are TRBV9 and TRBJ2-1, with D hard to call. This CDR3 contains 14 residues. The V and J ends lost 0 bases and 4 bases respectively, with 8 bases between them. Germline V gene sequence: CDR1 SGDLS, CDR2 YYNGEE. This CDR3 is CASSVAGLYNEQFF. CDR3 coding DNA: TGTGCCAGCAGCGTAGCTGGGTTATACAATGAGCAGTTCTTC.

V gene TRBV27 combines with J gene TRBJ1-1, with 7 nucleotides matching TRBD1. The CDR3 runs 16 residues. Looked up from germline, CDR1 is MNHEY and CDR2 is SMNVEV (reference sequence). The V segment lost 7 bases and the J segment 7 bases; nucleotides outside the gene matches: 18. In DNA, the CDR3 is TGTGCCAGCATCACCCTCAGGGGGGGGTACGGGCGTGAAGCTTTCTTT. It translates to CASITLRGGYGREAFF.

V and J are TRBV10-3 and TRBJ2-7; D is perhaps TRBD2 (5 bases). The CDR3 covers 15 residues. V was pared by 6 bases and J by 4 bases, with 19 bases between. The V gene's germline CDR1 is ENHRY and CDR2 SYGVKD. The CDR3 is CAISQTRDPRYEQYF. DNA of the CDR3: TGTGCCATCAGCCAGACCCGGGATCCAAGATACGAGCAGTACTTC.

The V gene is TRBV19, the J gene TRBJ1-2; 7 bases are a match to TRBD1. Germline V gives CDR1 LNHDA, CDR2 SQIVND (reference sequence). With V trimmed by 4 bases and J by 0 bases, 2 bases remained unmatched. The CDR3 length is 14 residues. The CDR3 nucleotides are TGTGCCAGTAGTAGACAGGGAGCTAACTATGGCTACACCTTC. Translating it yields CASSRQGANYGYTF.

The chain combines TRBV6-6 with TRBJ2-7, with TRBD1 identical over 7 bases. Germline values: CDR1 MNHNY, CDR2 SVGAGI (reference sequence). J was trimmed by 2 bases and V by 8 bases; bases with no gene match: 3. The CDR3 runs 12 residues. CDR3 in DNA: TGTGCCAGCCGGGACAGACCCTACGAGCAGTACTTC. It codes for CASRDRPYEQYF.

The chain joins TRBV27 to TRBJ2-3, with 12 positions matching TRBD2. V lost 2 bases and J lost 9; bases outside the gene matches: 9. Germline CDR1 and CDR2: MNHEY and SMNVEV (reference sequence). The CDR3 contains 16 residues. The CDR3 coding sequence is TGTGCCAGCAGTTTAGGGCTAGCGGGGGGGCAGGGAACGCAGTATTTT. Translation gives CASSLGLAGGQGTQYF.

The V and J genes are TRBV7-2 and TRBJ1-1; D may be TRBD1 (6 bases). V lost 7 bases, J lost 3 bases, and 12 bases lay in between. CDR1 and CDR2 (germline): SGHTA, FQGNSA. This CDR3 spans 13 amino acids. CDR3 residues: CASNLQGYTEAFF. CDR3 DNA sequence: TGTGCCAGCAATCTACAGGGCTACACTGAAGCTTTCTTT.